The 30 T cell receptor beta chains listed next were all sequenced from one sample in a study of T cell responses to AZD1222 COVID-19 vaccine. Libraries were prepared by immunoSEQ multiplex PCR; TCRdb keeps only in-frame clonotypes and omits some of them. The table includes around 100,000 clones, roughly 91% detected once. The sequencing here drew on peripheral blood, taken on day 0 of AZD1222 vaccination. These receptors were obtained from an adult in good health.

The CDR3 region has the DNA TGTGCCATCAGAGTAAGCGGGAGCTCCTACGAGCAGTACTTC. Translation gives CAIRVSGSSYEQYF. The V and J genes are TRBV10-3 and TRBJ2-7, with 8 bases matching TRBD2. The length of the CDR3 is 14 residues. With V trimmed by 6 bases and J by 0 bases, 4 bases remained unmatched. Germline CDR1 is ENHRY and CDR2 is SYGVKD.

This chain uses TRBV5-1 with TRBJ1-1; D gene uncertain. Between the trimmed V and J ends, which lost 5 bases and 0 bases, there was a span of 8 bases. This CDR3 region has 13 residues. Per germline, CDR1 SGHRS and CDR2 YFSETQ. The DNA of the CDR3 is TGCGCCAGCAGTCAAGGGATGAACACTGAAGCTTTCTTT. Translating gives CASSQGMNTEAFF.

The rearrangement links TRBV18 to TRBJ2-2; D uncertain. Per germline, CDR1 KGHSH and CDR2 LQKENI. The CDR3 sequence is 14 residues long. Trimming cost V 2 bases and J 2 bases, with 6 bases left between them. The CDR3 region is CASSPNGNTGELFF. The CDR3 region has the DNA TGTGCCAGCTCACCAAACGGTAACACCGGGGAGCTGTTTTTT.

The chain is built from TRBV19 and TRBJ2-3, with TRBD1 matching over 7 bases. J gave up 2 bases and V 6 bases, and 8 bases lay outside the gene matches. Germline V gene sequence: CDR1 LNHDA, CDR2 SQIVND (reference sequence). The CDR3 consists of 15 residues. For the CDR3, the DNA is TGTGCCAGTAGCCAGACAGGGATGGCCACAGATACGCAGTATTTT. It codes for CASSQTGMATDTQYF.

The rearrangement uses TRBV4-1 and TRBJ1-2; maybe TRBD1 (5 bases). V lost 1 base to trimming and J lost 5 bases, with 14 bases between them. This CDR3 contains 15 residues. Germline V gene sequence: CDR1 MGHRA, CDR2 YSYEKL. As DNA, the CDR3 is TGCGCCAGCAGCCAAGCTTCGCAGGGTTGGTATGGCTACACCTTC. Protein sequence: CASSQASQGWYGYTF.

The chain has TRBV9 and TRBJ1-1, with D uncertain. The V gene lost 1 base and the J gene lost 1 base, with 5 bases spanning the gap. The CDR3 totals 13 residues. The germline V gene has CDR1 SGDLS and CDR2 YYNGEE. The CDR3 nucleotides are TGTGCCAGCAGCGTAAAGCCGAACACTGAAGCTTTCTTT. Translation gives CASSVKPNTEAFF.

This clone appeared a single time. The chain employs TRBV19 and TRBJ2-3; TRBD1 aligns across 10 bases. In germline, CDR1 is LNHDA, CDR2 SQIVND (reference sequence). This CDR3 comprises 15 residues. J was trimmed by 4 bases and V by 3 bases; bases with no gene match: 4. CDR3 bases: TGTGCCAGTAGTATCACGGGACAGGGGTCAGATACGCAGTATTTT. It yields the protein CASSITGQGSDTQYF.

The chain joins TRBV5-1 to TRBJ1-2; D possibly corresponds to TRBD1 (5 bases). Trimming took 0 bases from V and 3 from J, leaving 12 bases between them. The CDR3 loop spans 15 amino acids. Germline CDR1 is SGHRS and CDR2 is YFSETQ. The CDR3 reads CASSLALAGDYGYTF. The CDR3 DNA sequence: TGCGCCAGCAGCTTGGCCCTGGCGGGGGACTATGGCTACACCTTC.

This chain joins TRBV18 and TRBJ1-2, with 7 nucleotides matching TRBD1. The CDR3 is 16 amino acids. CDR1 and CDR2 from the germline V gene are KGHSH and LQKENI. V lost 3 bases, J lost 4 bases, and 11 bases stayed unmatched. CDR3 coding DNA: TGTGCCAGCTCACCTTCTAGAGGGGGCCTTATCTATGGCTACACCTTC. It yields the protein CASSPSRGGLIYGYTF.

This chain connects TRBV4-2 to TRBJ2-7, with 11 bases matching TRBD2. Unmatched junction bases numbered 2, after V lost 0 bases and J lost 4 bases. The CDR3 runs to 15 residues. Germline lookup yields CDR1 LGHNA and CDR2 YNFKEQ. CDR3 residues: CASSQDTSGSYEQYF. CDR3 coding DNA: TGTGCCAGCAGCCAAGATACTAGCGGGAGTTACGAGCAGTACTTC.

The V gene is TRBV12-3 or TRBV12-4, the J gene TRBJ1-1; D gene uncertain. Between the trimmed V and J ends, which lost 3 bases and 5 bases, there was a span of 10 bases. CDR3 length: 13 amino acids. CDR3 loop: CASSLGKATEAFF. CDR3 DNA: TGTGCCAGCAGTTTGGGAAAAGCGACTGAAGCTTTCTTT.

The sample holds one count of this clone. The chain's CDR3 is CASSLTAGNEQYF. The CDR3 DNA reads as TGCGCCAGCAGCTTGACCGCCGGAAACGAGCAGTACTTC. This chain joins TRBV5-1 and TRBJ2-7; D is uncertain. Germline V gene sequence: CDR1 SGHRS, CDR2 YFSETQ. This CDR3 is built from 13 residues. The V gene lost 1 base and the J gene lost 5 bases, with 10 bases spanning the gap.

The CDR3 loop reads CATSRDQGGYNEQFF. The CDR3 bases are TGTGCCACCAGCAGAGATCAGGGGGGATACAATGAGCAGTTCTTC. The chain has TRBV15 and TRBJ2-1, with D possibly matching TRBD1 (7 bases). Germline V CDR1 and CDR2: LNHNV, YYDKDF (reference sequence). The CDR3 is 15 residues long. Trimming took 0 bases from V and 4 from J, leaving 10 bases between them.

The rearrangement links TRBV30 to TRBJ1-2; D uncertain. The CDR3 contains 13 residues. The germline V and J ends were trimmed by 2 bases and 5 bases, with 12 bases remaining between them. Per the germline V gene, CDR1 is GTSNPN and CDR2 is SVGIG (reference sequence). CDR3: CAWSPFLFYGYTF. For the CDR3, the DNA is TGTGCCTGGAGTCCCTTCTTGTTTTATGGCTACACCTTC. Full variable domain (rest looked up from reference TRBV30 and TRBJ1-2): SQTIHQWPATLVQPVGSPLSLECTVEGTSNPNLYWYRQAAGRGLQLLFYSVGIGQISSEVPQNLSASRPQDRQFILSSKKLLLSDSGFYLCAWSPFLFYGYTFGSGTRLTVV.

This chain connects TRBV12-3 or TRBV12-4 to TRBJ2-3; possibly TRBD2 for D (6 bases). Trimming shortened V by 10 bases and J by 3 bases, and 14 bases separated the two germline ends. The CDR3 runs to 13 residues. The CDR3 spells CATLARRTDTQYF. For the CDR3, the DNA is TGTGCCACCCTAGCGCGAAGGACAGATACGCAGTATTTT.

This chain connects TRBV10-3 to TRBJ1-3; maybe TRBD1 (6 bases). Per the germline V gene, CDR1 is ENHRY and CDR2 is SYGVKD. The CDR3 is 14 residues long. Trimming pared 8 bases from V and 0 bases from J, leaving 11 bases between. The CDR3 sequence is CAIGDTSSGNTIYF. CDR3 DNA sequence: TGTGCCATCGGGGACACAAGCTCTGGAAACACCATATATTTT.

The gene calls are TRBV10-3 and TRBJ2-4; 8 nucleotides align to TRBD1. V trimming: 5 bases; J trimming: 11 bases; junction bases outside the gene matches: 5. Germline V CDR1 and CDR2: ENHRY, SYGVKD. The CDR3 length is 12 residues. The CDR3 reads CAISQGQDLQYF. As DNA, the CDR3 is TGTGCCATCAGTCAGGGACAGGATCTTCAGTACTTC.

A few counts support this clone. V and J are TRBV30 and TRBJ1-1; a possible D gene is TRBD1 (5 bases). CDR3 length: 12 amino acids. The germline V gene has CDR1 GTSNPN and CDR2 SVGIG (reference sequence). Between the trimmed V and J ends, which lost 8 bases and 6 bases, there was a span of 16 bases. CDR3: CAGARGMAEAFF. CDR3 nucleotides: TGTGCCGGCGCGCGGGGGATGGCTGAAGCTTTCTTT.

The V and J genes are TRBV7-9 and TRBJ2-7, with TRBD2 as a possible D gene (5 bases). V was cut by 0 bases and J by 1 base, with 13 bases left in between. Germline CDR1 and CDR2: SEHNR and FQNEAQ (reference sequence). The CDR3 runs to 16 residues. The CDR3 here is CASSLAPSGESYEQYF. CDR3 sequence (DNA): TGTGCCAGCAGCTTAGCTCCCAGCGGAGAGTCCTACGAGCAGTACTTC.

The chain recombines TRBV9 with TRBJ2-1; tentatively, D is TRBD2 (6 bases). Trimming cost V 2 bases and J 6 bases, with 9 bases left between them. Germline V gene lookup returns CDR1 SGDLS and CDR2 YYNGEE. CDR3 length: 13 amino acids. The DNA for the CDR3 is TGTGCCAGCAGCGTGGGGACTGCCAATGAGCAGTTCTTC. Amino acids: CASSVGTANEQFF.

V gene TRBV7-2 combines with J gene TRBJ2-3, with 9 bases fitting TRBD2. The CDR3 consists of 17 residues. V lost 4 bases to trimming and J lost 0 bases; unmatched junction nucleotides: 8. In germline, CDR1 is SGHTA, CDR2 FQGNSA. The CDR3 sequence is CASSSTPSGVSTDTQYF. Here the CDR3 DNA reads TGTGCCAGCAGCTCGACCCCTAGCGGGGTTAGCACAGATACGCAGTATTTT.

V usage is TRBV28 and J usage is TRBJ1-1; perhaps TRBD1 as D (5 bases). The CDR3 has 15 residues. Trimming shortened V by 2 bases and J by 6 bases, and 16 bases separated the two germline ends. Germline V gives CDR1 MDHEN, CDR2 SYDVKM. CDR3 protein: CASSLVGRVGSEAFF. For the CDR3, the DNA is TGTGCCAGCAGTTTAGTGGGCAGGGTAGGATCTGAAGCTTTCTTT.

The chain employs TRBV10-2 and TRBJ2-5; D is unresolved. The CDR3 extends over 13 amino acids. Germline CDR1 WSHSY, CDR2 SAAADI. V shed 7 bases and J shed 1 base, with 10 bases lying between them. CDR3 nucleotide sequence: TGCGCCAGCAAGGACCGAATCCAAGAGACCCAGTACTTC. Its protein is CASKDRIQETQYF.

The genes are TRBV19 and TRBJ2-7; TRBD1 aligns across 9 bases. This CDR3 spans 16 amino acids. Germline CDR1 and CDR2: LNHDA and SQIVND (reference sequence). V gave up 5 bases and J gave up 2 bases; unmatched junction bases: 10. The CDR3 loop reads CASSLTPGTGTYEQYF. CDR3 in DNA: TGTGCCAGTAGTTTAACCCCCGGGACAGGGACCTACGAGCAGTACTTC.

In its sample, this clone was seen once. The chain employs TRBV6-2 or TRBV6-3 and TRBJ1-4, with D uncertain. CDR1 is MNHEY and CDR2 is SVGEGT in the germline V gene. Between the trimmed V and J ends, which lost 6 bases and 0 bases, there was a span of 5 bases. CDR3 length: 13 amino acids. The DNA for the CDR3 is TGTGCCAGCAGCCCTGCAACTAATGAAAAACTGTTTTTT. It yields the protein CASSPATNEKLFF.

The chain couples TRBV28 to TRBJ1-4, with D possibly being TRBD1 (5 bases). In germline, CDR1 is MDHEN, CDR2 SYDVKM. The CDR3 is made up of 15 amino acids. The ends were cut back, 4 bases at V and 4 bases at J, with 13 bases in the middle. CDR3 sequence (DNA): TGTGCCAGCAGTTCTGGTTCGGGGCGTAATGAAAAACTGTTTTTT. Encoded protein: CASSSGSGRNEKLFF.

The rearrangement links TRBV24-1 to TRBJ2-3, with 14 bases that match TRBD2. The trim removed 3 bases at V and 5 bases at J, leaving 9 bases unmatched. Germline V gene sequence: CDR1 KGHDR, CDR2 SFDVKD. This CDR3 region has 18 residues. The CDR3 DNA follows: TGTGCCACCAGTGATCCATCAGGACTAGCGGGAGGAGTAGATACGCAGTATTTT. It is translated as CATSDPSGLAGGVDTQYF.

The chain recombines TRBV18 with TRBJ1-5; 12 nucleotides agree with TRBD1. CDR1 and CDR2 (germline): KGHSH, LQKENI. The V and J ends lost 4 bases and 6 bases, in that order; junction bases with no gene match: 7. The CDR3 consists of 16 residues. In nucleotides, the CDR3 is TGTGCCAGCTCACTTTCCGGGACAGGGGGCGGTCAGCCCCAGCATTTT. Protein product: CASSLSGTGGGQPQHF.

The J gene is TRBJ1-2, the V gene TRBV7-2; 9 bases map to TRBD1. The CDR3 sequence is 14 residues long. Germline CDR1 reads SGHTA; CDR2 reads FQGNSA. Trimming removed 5 bases from V and 8 bases from J; junction bases left unmatched: 9. This chain's CDR3 is CASSPPMDRGGYTF. CDR3 in DNA: TGTGCCAGCAGCCCCCCGATGGACAGGGGCGGCTACACCTTC.

The chain has TRBV5-1 and TRBJ2-2, with TRBD1 matching over 7 bases. V lost 4 bases and J lost 5; bases outside the gene matches: 8. The CDR3 sequence is 15 residues long. CDR1 is SGHRS and CDR2 is YFSETQ in the germline V gene. The chain's CDR3 is CASSPLDRATGELFF. In DNA, the CDR3 is TGCGCCAGCAGCCCCTTAGACAGGGCAACCGGGGAGCTGTTTTTT.